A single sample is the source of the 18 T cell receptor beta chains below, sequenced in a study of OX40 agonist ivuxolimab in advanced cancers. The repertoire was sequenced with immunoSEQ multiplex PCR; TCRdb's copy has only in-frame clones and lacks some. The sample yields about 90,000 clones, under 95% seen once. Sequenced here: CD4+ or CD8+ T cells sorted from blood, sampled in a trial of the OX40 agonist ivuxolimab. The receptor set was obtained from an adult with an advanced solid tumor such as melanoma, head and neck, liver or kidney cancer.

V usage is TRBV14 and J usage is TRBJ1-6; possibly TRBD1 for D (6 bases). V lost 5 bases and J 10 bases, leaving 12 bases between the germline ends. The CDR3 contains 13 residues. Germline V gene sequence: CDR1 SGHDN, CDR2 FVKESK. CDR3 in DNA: TGTGCCAGCAGCTCACAGGGATACTCACCCCTCCACTTT. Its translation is CASSSQGYSPLHF.

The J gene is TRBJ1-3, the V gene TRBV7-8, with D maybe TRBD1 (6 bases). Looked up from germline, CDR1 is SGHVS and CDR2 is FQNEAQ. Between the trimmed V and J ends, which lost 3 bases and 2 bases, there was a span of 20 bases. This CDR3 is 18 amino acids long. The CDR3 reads CASSFVKEKGGPGNTIYF. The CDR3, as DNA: TGTGCCAGCAGCTTCGTAAAGGAAAAGGGGGGCCCTGGAAACACCATATATTTT.

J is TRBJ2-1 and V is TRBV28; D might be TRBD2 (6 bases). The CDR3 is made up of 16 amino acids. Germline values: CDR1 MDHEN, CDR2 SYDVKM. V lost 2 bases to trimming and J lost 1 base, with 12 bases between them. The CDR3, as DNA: TGTGCCAGCAGTTTAGGCGGGACTGTATCCTACAATGAGCAGTTCTTC. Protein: CASSLGGTVSYNEQFF.

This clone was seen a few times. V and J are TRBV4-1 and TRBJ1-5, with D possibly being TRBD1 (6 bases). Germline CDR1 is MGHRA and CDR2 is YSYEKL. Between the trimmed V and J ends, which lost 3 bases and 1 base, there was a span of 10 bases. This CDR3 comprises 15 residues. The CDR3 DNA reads TGCGCCAGCAGCCAGGGGGCGATAAGCAATCAGCCCCAGCATTTT. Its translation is CASSQGAISNQPQHF.

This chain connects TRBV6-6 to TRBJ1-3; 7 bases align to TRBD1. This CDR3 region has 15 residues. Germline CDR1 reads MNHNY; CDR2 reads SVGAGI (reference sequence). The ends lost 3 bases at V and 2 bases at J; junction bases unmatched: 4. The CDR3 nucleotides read TGTGCCAGCAGTTATGGACAGGCAGCTGGAAACACCATATATTTT. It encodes CASSYGQAAGNTIYF.

The CDR3 spells CASSQGQSLPHEQYF. CDR3 bases: TGTGCCAGCAGCCAAGGACAGTCCCTACCACACGAGCAGTACTTC. V and J are TRBV16 and TRBJ2-7; TRBD1 is a possible D gene (6 bases). With 2 bases removed from V and 5 bases from J, the gap between germline ends came to 16 bases. The CDR3 has 15 residues. Germline V gene sequence: CDR1 KGHSY, CDR2 FQNENV.

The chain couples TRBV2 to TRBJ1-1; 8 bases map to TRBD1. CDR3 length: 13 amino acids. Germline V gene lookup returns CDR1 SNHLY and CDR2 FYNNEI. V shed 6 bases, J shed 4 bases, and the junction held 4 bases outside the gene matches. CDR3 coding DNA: TGTGCCAGCAGCGGACAGGGTTCCACTGAAGCTTTCTTT. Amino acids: CASSGQGSTEAFF.

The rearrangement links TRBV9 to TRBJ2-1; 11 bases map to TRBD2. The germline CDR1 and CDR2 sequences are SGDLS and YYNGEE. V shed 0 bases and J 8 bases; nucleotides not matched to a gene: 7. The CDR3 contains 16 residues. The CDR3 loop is CASSVGISGRADEQFF. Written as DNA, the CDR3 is TGTGCCAGCAGCGTAGGTATTAGCGGGAGGGCAGATGAGCAGTTCTTC.

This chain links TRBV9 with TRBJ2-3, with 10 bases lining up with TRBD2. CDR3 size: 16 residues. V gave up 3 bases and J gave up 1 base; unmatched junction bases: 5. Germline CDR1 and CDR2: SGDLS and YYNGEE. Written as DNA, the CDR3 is TGTGCCAGCAGCGCCTCAGGGACTAGCGGCACAGATACGCAGTATTTT. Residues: CASSASGTSGTDTQYF.

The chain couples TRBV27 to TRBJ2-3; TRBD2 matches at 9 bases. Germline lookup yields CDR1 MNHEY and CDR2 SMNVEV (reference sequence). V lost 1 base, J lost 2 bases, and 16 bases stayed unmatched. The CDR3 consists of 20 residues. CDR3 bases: TGTGCCAGCAGTTTATGGTCGTCGAGAGCGGGAGGTGGGAACACAGATACGCAGTATTTT. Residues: CASSLWSSRAGGGNTDTQYF.

The CDR3 is CASSRRDGRTDTQYF. The CDR3 DNA reads TGTGCCAGCAGCCGAAGGGACGGCCGCACAGATACGCAGTATTTT. This chain uses TRBV7-3 with TRBJ2-3; D possibly matches TRBD1 or TRBD2 (5 bases each). Germline CDR1 is SGHTA and CDR2 is FQGTGA. Trimming pared 5 bases from V and 1 base from J, leaving 13 bases between. This CDR3 spans 15 amino acids.

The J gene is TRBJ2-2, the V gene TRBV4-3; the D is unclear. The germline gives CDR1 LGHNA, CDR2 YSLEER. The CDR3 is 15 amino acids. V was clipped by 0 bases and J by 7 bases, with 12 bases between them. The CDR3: CASSQDSSRIGELFF. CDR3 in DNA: TGCGCCAGCAGCCAAGATTCGTCCAGGATCGGGGAGCTGTTTTTT.

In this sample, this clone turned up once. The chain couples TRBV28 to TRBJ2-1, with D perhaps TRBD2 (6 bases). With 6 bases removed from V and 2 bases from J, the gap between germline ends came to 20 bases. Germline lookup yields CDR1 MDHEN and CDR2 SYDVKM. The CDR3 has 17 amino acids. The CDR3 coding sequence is TGTGCCAGCAGCTACGGCGGGGCCCAAGGCGCCTACAATGAGCAGTTCTTC. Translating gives CASSYGGAQGAYNEQFF.

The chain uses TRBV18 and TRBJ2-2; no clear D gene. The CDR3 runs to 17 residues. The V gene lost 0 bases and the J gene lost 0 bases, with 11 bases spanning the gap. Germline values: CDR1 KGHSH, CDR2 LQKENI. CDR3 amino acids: CASSPPVGGTNTGELFF. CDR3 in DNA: TGTGCCAGCTCACCACCCGTTGGCGGAACGAACACCGGGGAGCTGTTTTTT.

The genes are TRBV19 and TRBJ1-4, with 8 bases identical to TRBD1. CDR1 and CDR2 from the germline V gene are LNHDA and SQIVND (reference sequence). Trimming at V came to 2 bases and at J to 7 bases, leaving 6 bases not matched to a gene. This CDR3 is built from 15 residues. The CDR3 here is CASSISARGPEKLFF. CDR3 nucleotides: TGTGCCAGTAGTATATCAGCCAGGGGGCCTGAAAAACTGTTTTTT. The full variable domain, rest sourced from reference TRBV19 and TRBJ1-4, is DGGITQSPKYLFRKEGQNVTLSCEQNLNHDAMYWYRQDPGQGLRLIYYSQIVNDFQKGDIAEGYSVSREKKESFPLTVTSAQKNPTAFYLCASSISARGPEKLFFGSGTQLSVL.

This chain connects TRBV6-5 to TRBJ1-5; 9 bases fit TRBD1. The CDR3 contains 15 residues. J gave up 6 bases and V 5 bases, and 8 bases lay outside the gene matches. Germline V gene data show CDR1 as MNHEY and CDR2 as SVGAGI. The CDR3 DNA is TGTGCCAGCAGTCCCCCGGGACAGGGAGTTCAGCCCCAGCATTTT. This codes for CASSPPGQGVQPQHF.

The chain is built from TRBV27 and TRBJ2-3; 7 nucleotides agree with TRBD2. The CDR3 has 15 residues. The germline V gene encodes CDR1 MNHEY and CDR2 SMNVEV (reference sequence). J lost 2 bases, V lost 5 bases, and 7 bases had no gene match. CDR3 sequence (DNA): TGTGCCAGCAGTGATTGGGAGGGCTTCACAGATACGCAGTATTTT. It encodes CASSDWEGFTDTQYF.

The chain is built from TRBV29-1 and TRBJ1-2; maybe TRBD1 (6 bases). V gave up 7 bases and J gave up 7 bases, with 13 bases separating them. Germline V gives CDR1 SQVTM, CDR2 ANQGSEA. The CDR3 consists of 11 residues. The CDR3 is CSAAGVSGYTF. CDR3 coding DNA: TGCAGCGCCGCAGGGGTTTCTGGCTACACCTTC.